One sample yielded the 27 T cell receptor beta chains listed below, sequenced in a study of blood T cells in healthy people across ages (dated by TCRdb to between 2015 and 2016). The library was built by means of 5' RACE. The sample was run on an Illumina HiSeq 2500. A second 7 to 11 cycle PCR used a sample-barcoded 5' primer and a J-beta primer mix. Using fastp at Q25 and MiXCR, TCRdb reprocessed the public reads and kept productive beta chains. Under each unique CDR3 protein, matching rows form one entry showing the most common genes and DNA. The sample table shows more than 800,000 distinct CDR3 sequences, and 29% are seen once. Roughly a sixth of the sample is held by the ten biggest clonotypes. The sequenced material came from blood. The receptor set was obtained from an elderly woman in good health.

This clonotype was seen more than once but under ten times. The chain employs TRBV7-9 and TRBJ1-4, with a possible D match to TRBD1 (6 bases). CDR1 is SEHNR and CDR2 is FQNEAQ in the germline V gene (reference sequence). The CDR3 consists of 16 residues. Trimming shortened V by 2 bases and J by 7 bases, and 17 bases separated the two germline ends. In nucleotides, the CDR3 is TGTGCCAGCAGCTTATTACAGGGAAAATTTGGTGAAAAACTGTTTTTT. It is translated as CASSLLQGKFGEKLFF.

The gene calls are TRBV10-3 and TRBJ1-2; no clear D gene. Trimming took 3 bases from V and 7 from J, leaving 12 bases between them. Germline lookup yields CDR1 ENHRY and CDR2 SYGVKD. The CDR3 is 13 residues long. The CDR3 loop is CAISDTTGPGYTF. CDR3 DNA: TGTGCCATCAGTGATACGACCGGACCTGGCTACACCTTC.

A few counts support this clonotype. This sequence joins TRBV3-1 and TRBJ2-6, with D possibly called TRBD1 or TRBD2 (5 bases each). Trimming removed 4 bases from V and 0 bases from J, with 13 bases in between. The CDR3 totals 17 residues. CDR1 is LGHDT and CDR2 is YNNKEL in the germline V gene (reference sequence). The DNA of the CDR3 is TGTGCCAGCAGCCTTAGGGACGGAAGCTCTGGGGCCAACGTCCTGACTTTC. Its translation: CASSLRDGSSGANVLTF.

This clonotype has at least ten counts. This sequence joins TRBV27 and TRBJ2-3; 8 bases align to TRBD1. In germline, CDR1 is MNHEY, CDR2 SMNVEV (reference sequence). The CDR3 loop spans 15 amino acids. Trimming removed 0 bases from V and 1 base from J; junction bases left unmatched: 0. CDR3 nucleotide sequence: TGTGCCAGCAGTTTATCGACAGGGGGCACAGATACGCAGTATTTT. Encoded protein: CASSLSTGGTDTQYF.

This chain joins TRBV4-1 and TRBJ1-5, with unresolved D. V was shortened by 0 bases and J by 7 bases, with 7 bases between the two germline ends. This CDR3 is 13 amino acids long. Germline V gives CDR1 MGHRA, CDR2 YSYEKL. The CDR3 DNA follows: TGCGCCAGCAGCCAAGATTTTGCCCAGCCCCAGCATTTT. It is translated as CASSQDFAQPQHF.

The chain links TRBV7-2 to TRBJ1-1; 8 nucleotides align to TRBD1. This CDR3 contains 17 residues. Germline assignment: CDR1 SGHTA and CDR2 FQGNSA. With 2 bases clipped from V and 1 base from J, the junction kept 9 bases outside the gene matches. In DNA form, the CDR3 reads TGTGCCAGCAGCTTAAGGGCAGGGGGCGCGAGGAACACTGAAGCTTTCTTT. Protein product: CASSLRAGGARNTEAFF.

The rearrangement uses TRBV18 and TRBJ1-1; 12 bases agree with TRBD1. The trim removed 6 bases at V and 3 bases at J, leaving 8 bases unmatched. Germline assignment: CDR1 KGHSH and CDR2 LQKENI. CDR3 length: 16 amino acids. CDR3 protein: CASSFGTGGADTEAFF. CDR3 nucleotide sequence: TGTGCCAGCTCGTTCGGGACAGGGGGCGCGGACACTGAAGCTTTCTTT.

This clonotype has only a few counts. This chain connects TRBV18 to TRBJ1-6; 7 bases fit TRBD1. From germline, CDR1 is KGHSH and CDR2 LQKENI. J gave up 3 bases and V 5 bases, and 4 bases lay outside the gene matches. The CDR3 is made up of 15 amino acids. CDR3 protein: CASSIDRDYNSPLHF. The DNA of the CDR3 is TGTGCCAGCTCAATCGACAGGGACTATAATTCACCCCTCCACTTT.

In its sample, this clonotype was seen a few times. The genes are TRBV25-1 and TRBJ1-5; D perhaps matches TRBD1 (5 bases). From germline, CDR1 is MGHDK and CDR2 SYGVNS. The CDR3 consists of 15 residues. V lost 0 bases to trimming and J lost 0 bases, with 6 bases between them. For the CDR3, the DNA is TGTGCCAGCAGTGAATATGGGGGTAGCAATCAGCCCCAGCATTTT. Protein: CASSEYGGSNQPQHF.

This clonotype was recorded many times. The chain has TRBV6-2 or TRBV6-3 and TRBJ2-7; TRBD2 aligns across 8 bases. Germline CDR1 MNHEY, CDR2 SVGEGT. Trimming at V came to 8 bases and at J to 2 bases, leaving 11 bases not matched to a gene. This CDR3 comprises 15 residues. CDR3 amino acids: CASERTVAGTYEQYF. The CDR3 bases are TGTGCCAGCGAAAGAACGGTAGCGGGGACCTACGAGCAGTACTTC.

This clonotype showed up many times. The V gene is TRBV6-1, the J gene TRBJ1-2; possible D gene TRBD1, 5 bases. Germline values: CDR1 MNHNS, CDR2 SASEGT. V gave up 5 bases and J gave up 7 bases, with 32 bases separating them. The CDR3 has 19 residues. This CDR3 is CASSTIRSGPGFNYAGYTF. The CDR3 DNA follows: TGTGCCAGCAGTACAATCCGATCGGGACCCGGGTTTAACTATGCTGGCTACACCTTC.

In its sample, this clonotype was seen many times. The chain links TRBV6-5 to TRBJ2-1, with 8 nucleotides matching TRBD2. CDR1 is MNHEY and CDR2 is SVGAGI in the germline V gene. The CDR3 spans 13 residues. The V segment lost 5 bases and the J segment 9 bases; nucleotides outside the gene matches: 6. CDR3 bases: TGTGCCAGCAGTGACCTTGCGGGGGGTGAGCAGTTCTTC. This gives the protein CASSDLAGGEQFF.

The sample holds many counts of this clonotype. The chain employs TRBV3-1 and TRBJ1-5, with D possibly matching TRBD1 (6 bases). CDR3 length: 14 residues. The ends were cut back, 4 bases at V and 4 bases at J, with 11 bases in the middle. Germline loops: CDR1 LGHDT, CDR2 YNNKEL (reference sequence). The CDR3 loop is CASSLKQGNQPQHF. In DNA, the CDR3 is TGTGCCAGCAGCCTGAAACAGGGAAATCAGCCCCAGCATTTT.

Details on this clonotype: The CDR3 end shows no conserved phenylalanine or tryptophan, and so a read error is likely. This chain uses TRBV30 with TRBJ2-6; D is unresolved. From germline, CDR1 is GTSNPN and CDR2 SVGIG (reference sequence). The CDR3 is 14 amino acids. V lost 2 bases and J 4 bases, leaving 9 bases between the germline ends. The CDR3 reads CAWSRDSGANVLTC. The CDR3 DNA follows: TGTGCCTGGAGTAGGGATTCCGGGGCCAACGTCCTGACTTGC.

This clonotype was detected ten times or more. The rearrangement links TRBV7-9 to TRBJ2-5; D gene uncertain. Germline V gene data show CDR1 as SEHNR and CDR2 as FQNEAQ (reference sequence). V was shortened by 5 bases and J by 9 bases, with 13 bases between the two germline ends. The CDR3 is 12 amino acids. The CDR3 loop reads CASSVGPGAQYF. The CDR3 DNA follows: TGTGCCAGCAGCGTAGGGCCAGGCGCCCAGTACTTC. The whole variable domain, filled in from reference TRBV7-9 and TRBJ2-5, reads DTGVSQNPRHKITKRGQNVTFRCDPISEHNRLYWYRQTLGQGPEFLTYFQNEAQLEKSRLLSDRFSAERPKGSFSTLEIQRTEQGDSAMYLCASSVGPGAQYFGPGTRLLVL.

Points on this clonotype: Since a much larger clone is just one base distant, this may be a read error. The rearrangement joins TRBV25-1 to TRBJ2-3; 8 nucleotides line up with TRBD1. V gave up 6 bases and J gave up 7 bases; unmatched junction bases: 9. The CDR3 is made up of 14 amino acids. Looked up from germline, CDR1 is MGHDK and CDR2 is SYGVNS. CDR3 sequence reads: CASRETGAFNTQYF. CDR3 bases: TGTGCCAGCAGGGAGACAGGGGCCTTCAATACGCAGTATTTT. The full variable domain, its missing parts supplied by reference TRBV25-1 and TRBJ2-3, is EADIYQTPRYLVIGTGKKITLECSQTMGHDKMYWYQQDPGMELHLIHYSYGVNSTEKGDLSSESTVSRIRTEHFPLTLESARPSHTSQYLCASRETGAFNTQYFGPGTRLTVL.

This clonotype was seen repeatedly, ten times or more. One base away lies a much larger clone, so this may be a sequencing read error. The J gene is TRBJ1-2, the V gene TRBV6-2 or TRBV6-3, with 7 bases lining up with TRBD1. The junction had 4 bases not matched to a gene; V was cut back by 6 bases and J by 0 bases. The CDR3 loop spans 14 amino acids. Germline CDR1 is MNHEY and CDR2 is SVGEGT. The CDR3 sequence is CASRSGTANYGYTF. The CDR3 nucleotides are TGTGCCAGCAGGTCCGGGACAGCTAACTATGGCTACACCTTC.

In this sample, this clonotype turned up many times. The chain uses TRBV10-1 and TRBJ1-2, with D maybe TRBD1 (6 bases). The germline V and J ends were trimmed by 0 bases and 6 bases, with 8 bases remaining between them. Germline values: CDR1 WNHNN, CDR2 SYGVQD (reference sequence). The CDR3 is made up of 13 amino acids. CDR3 DNA sequence: TGCGCCAGCAGTGAGTCCTCAGGGGATGGCTACACCTTC. Residues: CASSESSGDGYTF.

The chain joins TRBV29-1 to TRBJ2-7; D remains unclear. The J call may not be correct, given that the DNA end is closer to TRBJ2-5. The CDR3 has 13 residues. CDR1 SQVTM and CDR2 ANQGSEA come from the germline V gene. The CDR3 is CSGRKGSGETQYF. The CDR3 DNA follows: TGCAGCGGACGTAAGGGCTCGGGAGAGACCCAGTACTTC.

This clonotype was found many times. The CDR3 sequence: CASRIQGMGEQFF. CDR3 in DNA: TGCGCCAGCAGGATTCAGGGGATGGGTGAGCAGTTCTTC. The chain uses TRBV4-3 and TRBJ2-1; D may be TRBD1 (6 bases). Germline CDR1 and CDR2: LGHNA and YSLEER. The CDR3 totals 13 residues. Trimming stripped 6 bases from V and 9 bases from J, with 15 bases between.

On this clonotype: This may arise from a read error, as a much more abundant clone is one base away. The V gene is TRBV5-6, the J gene TRBJ1-5, with D perhaps matching TRBD1 (6 bases). V lost 3 bases, J lost 1 base, and 17 bases lay in between. CDR3 length equals 17 residues. CDR1 SGHDT and CDR2 YYEEEE come from the germline V gene. In nucleotides, the CDR3 is TGTGCCAGCAGCTCGGGGCGGGCAGGGGCAAGCAATCAGCCCCAGCATTTT. It specifies CASSSGRAGASNQPQHF.

This clonotype has only a few counts. The chain has TRBV6-2 or TRBV6-3 and TRBJ1-5; unclear D gene. Between the trimmed V and J ends, which lost 0 bases and 1 base, there was a span of 13 bases. This CDR3 has 17 residues. Germline values: CDR1 MNHEY, CDR2 SVGEGT. DNA of the CDR3: TGTGCCAGCAGTTACTCCCCACAGAAAAGGAGCAATCAGCCCCAGCATTTT. Its protein is CASSYSPQKRSNQPQHF.

There are many counts of this clonotype. The V gene is TRBV20-1, the J gene TRBJ2-5; TRBD2 aligns across 10 bases. Trimming removed 0 bases from V and 4 bases from J; junction bases left unmatched: 11. The CDR3 length is 17 residues. Per the germline V gene, CDR1 is DFQATT and CDR2 is SNEGSKA (reference sequence). Here the CDR3 reads CSARDPLAGATGETQYF. The CDR3 DNA is TGCAGTGCTAGAGATCCTCTAGCGGGGGCTACGGGAGAGACCCAGTACTTC.

This clonotype was picked up many times. This chain uses TRBV7-2 with TRBJ2-3; no clear D. The germline V gene encodes CDR1 SGHTA and CDR2 FQGNSA. This CDR3 is built from 14 residues. The V end was cut by 1 base, the J end by 2 bases, with 7 bases between. The CDR3, as DNA: TGTGCCAGCAGCTTAGGGATGCACACAGATACGCAGTATTTT. Translation gives CASSLGMHTDTQYF.

The chain recombines TRBV25-1 with TRBJ1-4; possible D gene TRBD1, 5 bases. The V gene lost 6 bases and the J gene lost 7 bases, with 18 bases spanning the gap. The CDR3 loop spans 15 amino acids. Germline V gives CDR1 MGHDK, CDR2 SYGVNS. The CDR3: CASRSMGGLGEKLFF. Here the CDR3 DNA reads TGTGCCAGCAGGTCCATGGGGGGGTTGGGTGAAAAACTGTTTTTT. Full variable domain (rest looked up from reference TRBV25-1 and TRBJ1-4): EADIYQTPRYLVIGTGKKITLECSQTMGHDKMYWYQQDPGMELHLIHYSYGVNSTEKGDLSSESTVSRIRTEHFPLTLESARPSHTSQYLCASRSMGGLGEKLFFGSGTQLSVL.

This clonotype was seen a few times. The V and J genes are TRBV30 and TRBJ1-6, with TRBD1 matching 10 bases. This CDR3 is built from 14 residues. V gave up 2 bases and J gave up 7 bases; unmatched junction bases: 2. In germline, CDR1 is GTSNPN, CDR2 SVGIG (reference sequence). The CDR3 DNA reads TGTGCCTGGAGTTTGACAGGGGGCAATTCACCCCTCCACTTT. It codes for CAWSLTGGNSPLHF.

This clonotype has a count of ten or more. The J gene is TRBJ1-2, the V gene TRBV7-2; TRBD1 is a possible D gene (6 bases). The CDR3 has 13 amino acids. Germline-derived CDR1 and CDR2 are SGHTA and FQGNSA. V lost 6 bases to trimming and J lost 6 bases, with 14 bases between them. The CDR3 sequence is CASREQGLHGYTF. CDR3 nucleotides: TGTGCCAGCAGAGAACAGGGCCTACATGGCTACACCTTC.